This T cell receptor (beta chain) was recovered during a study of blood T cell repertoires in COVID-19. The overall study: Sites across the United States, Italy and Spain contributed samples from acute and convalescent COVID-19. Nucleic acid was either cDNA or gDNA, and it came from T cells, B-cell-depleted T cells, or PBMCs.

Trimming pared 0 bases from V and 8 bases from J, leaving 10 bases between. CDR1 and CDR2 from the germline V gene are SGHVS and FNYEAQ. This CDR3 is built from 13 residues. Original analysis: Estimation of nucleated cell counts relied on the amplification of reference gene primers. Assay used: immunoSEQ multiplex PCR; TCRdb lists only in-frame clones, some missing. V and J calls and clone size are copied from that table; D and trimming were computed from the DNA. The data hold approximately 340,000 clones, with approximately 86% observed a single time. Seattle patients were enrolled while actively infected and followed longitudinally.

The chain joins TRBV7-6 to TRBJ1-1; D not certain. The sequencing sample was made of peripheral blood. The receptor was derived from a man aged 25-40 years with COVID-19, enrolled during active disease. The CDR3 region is CASSLARNSEAFF. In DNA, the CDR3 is TGTGCCAGCAGCTTAGCAAGGAACAGCGAAGCTTTCTTT.